The 11 T cell receptor beta chains listed next were all sequenced from one sample in a study of cytomegalovirus exposure and HLA in healthy donors. Primers for the PCR totalled 60 Vbeta and 13 Jbeta. Only in-frame clones appear in the TCRdb table, and some are missing; sequencing was by immunoSEQ multiplex PCR. The top ten hold less than 2% of the sample, which has about 200,000 clones, about 79% seen once. Sequenced sample: PBMCs. The source of these receptors is a male donor in good health and CMV-seronegative.

The J gene is TRBJ2-7, the V gene TRBV6-4; a weak D match, TRBD1 (5 bases). The CDR3 runs 13 residues. The germline gives CDR1 MRHNA, CDR2 SNTAGT. V lost 5 bases and J 5 bases, leaving 13 bases between the germline ends. The CDR3 loop reads CASSLDSSHEQYF. CDR3 nucleotide sequence: TGTGCCAGCAGTCTCGACAGTAGCCACGAGCAGTACTTC.

This chain uses TRBV14 with TRBJ2-2; D is perhaps TRBD2 (6 bases). V lost 0 bases and J lost 6, with 11 bases in between. The length of the CDR3 is 15 residues. The germline CDR1 and CDR2 sequences are SGHDN and FVKESK. CDR3 DNA sequence: TGTGCCAGCAGCCAAGATTCATGGGGGGCCGGGGAGCTGTTTTTT. Translation gives CASSQDSWGAGELFF.

V gene TRBV7-9 combines with J gene TRBJ2-7, with 7 nucleotides matching TRBD2. Germline lookup yields CDR1 SEHNR and CDR2 FQNEAQ (reference sequence). CDR3 length: 15 residues. V lost 5 bases, J lost 7 bases, and 14 bases stayed unmatched. CDR3 sequence: CASSAHSGRPLEQYF. CDR3 bases: TGTGCCAGCAGCGCCCATAGCGGGCGCCCCTTAGAGCAGTACTTC.

This clone has more than one count but fewer than ten. The J gene is TRBJ2-3, the V gene TRBV10-3; 8 bases line up with TRBD2. Germline CDR1 and CDR2: ENHRY and SYGVKD. The junction had 8 bases not matched to a gene; V was cut back by 4 bases and J by 2 bases. This CDR3 spans 16 amino acids. The CDR3 sequence: CAISAPAGDLTDTQYF. As DNA, the CDR3 is TGTGCCATCAGTGCCCCAGCGGGGGACCTCACAGATACGCAGTATTTT.

V is TRBV27 and J is TRBJ1-2; 7 bases align to TRBD1. The CDR3 has 14 residues. Germline assignment: CDR1 MNHEY and CDR2 SMNVEV (reference sequence). The V and J ends lost 2 bases and 8 bases, in that order; junction bases with no gene match: 8. The CDR3 sequence: CASSLRDRDGGYTF. CDR3 DNA: TGTGCCAGCAGTTTACGCGACAGGGACGGCGGCTACACCTTC.

The gene calls are TRBV21-1 and TRBJ2-5; the table assigns TRBD1, which was not confirmed against the DNA. TRBV21-1 represents a pseudogene. The CDR3 has 15 residues. The CDR3 DNA follows: TGTGCCAGCAGCAAAGCGCAACAGGGGGCAGAGACCCAGTACTTC. It yields the protein CASSKAQQGAETQYF.

The chain is built from TRBV5-6 and TRBJ2-1, with D possibly being TRBD2 (5 bases). V gave up 1 base and J gave up 8 bases, with 10 bases separating them. CDR1 and CDR2 from the germline V gene are SGHDT and YYEEEE. The CDR3 runs 13 residues. The CDR3 here is CASSLSSFHEQFF. Here the CDR3 DNA reads TGTGCCAGCAGCTTGTCTAGCTTCCATGAGCAGTTCTTC.

The genes are TRBV18 and TRBJ2-7, with 8 bases lining up with TRBD2. The CDR3 is made up of 20 amino acids. With 5 bases clipped from V and 2 bases from J, the junction kept 23 bases outside the gene matches. The germline gives CDR1 KGHSH, CDR2 LQKENI. The CDR3: CASSSTGTSDGREWTYEQYF. CDR3 coding DNA: TGTGCCAGCTCATCCACCGGGACTAGTGACGGGCGGGAGTGGACCTACGAGCAGTACTTC.

This chain joins TRBV7-9 and TRBJ1-1; D not certain. Germline V gene lookup returns CDR1 SEHNR and CDR2 FQNEAQ (reference sequence). The CDR3 totals 15 residues. V was pared by 5 bases and J by 1 base, with 14 bases between. CDR3 nucleotide sequence: TGTGCCAGCAGCCCCCTCCCACAACCGAACACTGAAGCTTTCTTT. Its translation is CASSPLPQPNTEAFF.

This chain joins TRBV28 and TRBJ1-2; no clear D. Trimming removed 6 bases from V and 5 bases from J, with 16 bases in between. From germline, CDR1 is MDHEN and CDR2 SYDVKM. The CDR3 sequence is 14 residues long. CDR3: CASSRKLTGYGYTF. For the CDR3, the DNA is TGTGCCAGCAGCCGTAAATTAACCGGGTATGGCTACACCTTC.

The V call is TRBV30, the J call TRBJ2-7; D unresolved. Germline loops: CDR1 GTSNPN, CDR2 SVGIG (reference sequence). CDR3 length equals 13 residues. V was shortened by 4 bases and J by 1 base, with 11 bases between the two germline ends. The CDR3: CAWTAAASYEQYF. Here the CDR3 DNA reads TGTGCCTGGACCGCGGCTGCTTCCTACGAGCAGTACTTC.